The source of this TCR beta chain is a study of CD8+ T cells in alopecia areata. From PBMCs, CD4+ and CD8+ T cells were sorted. Looked up from germline, CDR1 is MGHDK and CDR2 is SYGVNS. This CDR3 is 15 amino acids long. Trimming left V 7 bases short and J 9 bases short, with 22 bases between. RNA was extracted and reverse transcribed into cDNA as the sequencing template. Measured with immunoSEQ multiplex PCR; TCRdb has only the in-frame clones, and not every one. The table includes 250,000 or so clones, 67% detected once. The specimen comprised CD4+ T cells sorted from blood, sampled at week 0. The clonotype comes from a human donor with alopecia areata. The V call is TRBV25-1, the J call TRBJ2-1; no definite D call. The CDR3 sequence: CASIPPVAPSGEQFF. In DNA, the CDR3 is TGTGCCAGCATCCCCCCCGTTGCCCCCAGTGGTGAGCAGTTCTTC.